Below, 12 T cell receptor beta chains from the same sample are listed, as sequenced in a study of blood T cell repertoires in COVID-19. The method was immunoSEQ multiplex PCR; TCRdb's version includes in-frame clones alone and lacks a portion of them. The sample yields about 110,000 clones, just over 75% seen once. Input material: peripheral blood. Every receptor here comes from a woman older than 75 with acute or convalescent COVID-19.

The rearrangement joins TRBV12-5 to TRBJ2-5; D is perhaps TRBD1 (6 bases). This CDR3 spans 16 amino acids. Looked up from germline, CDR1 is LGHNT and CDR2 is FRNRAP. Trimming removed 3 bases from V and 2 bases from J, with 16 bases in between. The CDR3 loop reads CASGFEVSQGQETQYF. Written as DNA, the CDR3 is TGTGCTAGTGGTTTTGAGGTCTCACAGGGTCAAGAGACCCAGTACTTC.

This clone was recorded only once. The CDR3 DNA reads TGTGCCTGGAGTGTACAGGGCGGATTATATGGCTACACCTTC. Its translation: CAWSVQGGLYGYTF. The chain employs TRBV30 and TRBJ1-2; maybe TRBD1 (6 bases). CDR3 length: 14 amino acids. Per germline, CDR1 GTSNPN and CDR2 SVGIG (reference sequence). V dropped 0 bases and J dropped 5 bases, with 13 bases sitting between them.

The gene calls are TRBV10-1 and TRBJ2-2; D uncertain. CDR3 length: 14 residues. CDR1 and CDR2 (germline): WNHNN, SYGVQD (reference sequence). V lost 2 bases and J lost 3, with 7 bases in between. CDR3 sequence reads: CASSEGVYTGELFF. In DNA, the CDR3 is TGCGCCAGCAGTGAGGGAGTCTACACCGGGGAGCTGTTTTTT.

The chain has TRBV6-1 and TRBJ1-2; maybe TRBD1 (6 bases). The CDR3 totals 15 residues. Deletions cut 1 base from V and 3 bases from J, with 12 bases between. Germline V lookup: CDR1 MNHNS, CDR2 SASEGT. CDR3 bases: TGTGCCAGCAGTGAAGATAGCAGGACAGACTATGGCTACACCTTC. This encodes CASSEDSRTDYGYTF.

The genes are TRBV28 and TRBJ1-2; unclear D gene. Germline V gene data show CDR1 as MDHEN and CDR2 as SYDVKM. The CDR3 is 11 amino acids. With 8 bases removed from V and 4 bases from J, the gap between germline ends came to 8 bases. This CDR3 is CASERSYGYTF. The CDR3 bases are TGTGCCAGCGAGCGGTCCTATGGCTACACCTTC.

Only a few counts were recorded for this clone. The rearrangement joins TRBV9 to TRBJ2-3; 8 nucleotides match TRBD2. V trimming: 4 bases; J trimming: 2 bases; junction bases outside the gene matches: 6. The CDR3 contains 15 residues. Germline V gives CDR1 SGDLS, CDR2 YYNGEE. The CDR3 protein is CASSILAGSTDTQYF. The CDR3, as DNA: TGTGCCAGCAGCATTTTAGCGGGGTCCACAGATACGCAGTATTTT.

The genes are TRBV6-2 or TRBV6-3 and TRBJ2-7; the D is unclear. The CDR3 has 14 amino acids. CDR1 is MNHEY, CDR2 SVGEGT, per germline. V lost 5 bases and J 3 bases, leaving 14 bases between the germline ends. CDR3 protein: CASSKTNLNYEQYF. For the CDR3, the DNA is TGTGCCAGCAGTAAAACCAACTTAAACTACGAGCAGTACTTC.

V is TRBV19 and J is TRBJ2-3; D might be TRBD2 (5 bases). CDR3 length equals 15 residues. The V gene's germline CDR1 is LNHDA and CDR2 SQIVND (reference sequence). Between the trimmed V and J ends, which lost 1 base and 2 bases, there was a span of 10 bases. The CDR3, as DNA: TGTGCCAGTAGTATAGCGGGAACCTCCACAGATACGCAGTATTTT. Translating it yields CASSIAGTSTDTQYF.

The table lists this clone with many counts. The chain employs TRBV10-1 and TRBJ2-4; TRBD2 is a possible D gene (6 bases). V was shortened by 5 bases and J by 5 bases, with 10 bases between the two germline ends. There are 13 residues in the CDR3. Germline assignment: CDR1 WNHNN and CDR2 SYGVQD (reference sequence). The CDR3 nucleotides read TGCGCCAGCAGTCTTTCGGGGGAAAACATTCAGTACTTC. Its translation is CASSLSGENIQYF.

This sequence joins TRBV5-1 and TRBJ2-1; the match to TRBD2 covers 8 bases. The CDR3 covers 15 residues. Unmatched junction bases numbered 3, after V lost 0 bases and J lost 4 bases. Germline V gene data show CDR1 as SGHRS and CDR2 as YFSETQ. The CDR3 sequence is CASSLAASGYNEQFF. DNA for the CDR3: TGCGCCAGCAGCTTGGCAGCTAGCGGGTACAATGAGCAGTTCTTC.

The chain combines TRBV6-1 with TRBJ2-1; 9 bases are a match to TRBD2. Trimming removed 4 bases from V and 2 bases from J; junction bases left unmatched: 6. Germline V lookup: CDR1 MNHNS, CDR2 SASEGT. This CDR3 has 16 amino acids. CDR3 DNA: TGTGCCAGCAGTGTCGATAGCGGGAGCGCCTACAATGAGCAGTTCTTC. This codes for CASSVDSGSAYNEQFF.

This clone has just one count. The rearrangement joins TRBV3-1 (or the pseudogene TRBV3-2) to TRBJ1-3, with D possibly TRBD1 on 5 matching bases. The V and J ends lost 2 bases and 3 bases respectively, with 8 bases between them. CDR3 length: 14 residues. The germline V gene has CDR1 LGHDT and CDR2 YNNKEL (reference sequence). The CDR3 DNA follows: TGTGCCAGCAGCCAAAGACAGTTTGGAAACACCATATATTTT. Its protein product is CASSQRQFGNTIYF.